The rows below give T cell receptor beta chains drawn from one sample of a study of T-cell reconstitution after alpha-beta-depleted transplantation in children. TCRdb re-called the PCR reads with MiXCR, one entry per CDR3 protein. Altogether approximately 490,000 distinct CDR3 sequences are present, roughly a tenth being singletons, with the ten largest covering just over 2%. The material sequenced was PBMCs, taken before TCRalphabeta/CD19-depleted stem cell transplant. Receptors originate from a child aged 2-15 years with inherited bone marrow failure, due to receive a stem cell transplant. Both conserved end residues are part of each CDR3. A D gene is named only where the DNA matches it firmly. For some rows the clone size is stated as once, few or many, or as a class when expanded; others skip it.

v_gene: TRBV12-3/TRBV12-4
j_gene: TRBJ1-1
d_gene: -
abundance: many
CDR3nt: TGTGCCAGCAGTGCAGGGTATGGCACTGAAGCTTTCTTT
CDR3aa: CASSAGYGTEAFF

v_gene: TRBV4-2
j_gene: TRBJ2-7
d_gene: -
abundance: many
CDR3nt: TGTGCCAGCAGCCAAGAGGTGGCGCAAGCCTACGAGCAGTACTTC
CDR3aa: CASSQEVAQAYEQYF

v_gene: TRBV27
j_gene: TRBJ2-7
d_gene: -
abundance: -
CDR3nt: TGTGCCAGCACTCTACGTCGGGATTCCAGCGAGCAGTACTTC
CDR3aa: CASTLRRDSSEQYF

v_gene: TRBV6-1
j_gene: TRBJ1-2
d_gene: -
abundance: -
CDR3nt: TGTGCCAGCAGTCCGGGACGGATCCTTTATGGCTACACCTTC
CDR3aa: CASSPGRILYGYTF

v_gene: TRBV30
j_gene: TRBJ1-5
d_gene: -
abundance: many
CDR3nt: TGTGCCTGGAGTGGGTGGGCAAAGCAGCCCCAGCATTTT
CDR3aa: CAWSGWAKQPQHF

v_gene: TRBV4-3
j_gene: TRBJ1-2
d_gene: TRBD1
abundance: many
CDR3nt: TGCGCCAGCAGCCAAGATAGGACAGGGGGTTATGGCTACACCTTC
CDR3aa: CASSQDRTGGYGYTF

v_gene: TRBV18
j_gene: TRBJ2-3
d_gene: -
abundance: many
CDR3nt: TGTGCCAGCTCACCGGGGGGACCAGATACGCAGTATTTT
CDR3aa: CASSPGGPDTQYF

v_gene: TRBV4-2
j_gene: TRBJ2-1
d_gene: -
abundance: many
CDR3nt: TGTGCCAGCAGCCAAGATCTTCCTGAGCAGTTCTTC
CDR3aa: CASSQDLPEQFF

v_gene: TRBV5-6
j_gene: TRBJ1-4
d_gene: -
abundance: many
CDR3nt: TGTGCCAGCAGCCCTACACCCCTCGGGGGTGGTGAAAAACTGTTTTTT
CDR3aa: CASSPTPLGGGEKLFF

v_gene: TRBV11-1
j_gene: TRBJ2-1
d_gene: -
abundance: many
CDR3nt: TGTGCCAGCAGCTTAACCGCCCCACTCCGACGATTTCACAATGAGCAGTTCTTC
CDR3aa: CASSLTAPLRRFHNEQFF

v_gene: TRBV3-1
j_gene: TRBJ2-2
d_gene: TRBD2
abundance: many
CDR3nt: TGTGCCAGCAGCCCAAATCTAGCGGGGAACACCGGGGAGCTGTTTTTT
CDR3aa: CASSPNLAGNTGELFF

v_gene: TRBV28
j_gene: TRBJ2-7
d_gene: TRBD1
abundance: few
CDR3nt: TGTGCCAGCAGCCATGGGACAGGGGGCGCATCCATATACTACGAGCAGTATTTC
CDR3aa: CASSHGTGGASIYYEQYF

v_gene: TRBV28
j_gene: TRBJ2-1
d_gene: TRBD2
abundance: many
CDR3nt: TGTGCCAGCGGGAGGGCCCCGGTCAAGCAGTTCTTC
CDR3aa: CASGRAPVKQFF

v_gene: TRBV3-1
j_gene: TRBJ2-1
d_gene: TRBD2
abundance: many
CDR3nt: TGTGCCAGCAGCCTACCTATCGGGGGGAAAAATGAGCAGTTCTTC
CDR3aa: CASSLPIGGKNEQFF

v_gene: TRBV4-3
j_gene: TRBJ2-7
d_gene: TRBD2
abundance: few
CDR3nt: TGCGCCAGCAGCCAAGCCCCCGGACTAGCGGGATCACACGAGCAGTACTTC
CDR3aa: CASSQAPGLAGSHEQYF

v_gene: TRBV6-5
j_gene: TRBJ2-2
d_gene: -
abundance: many
CDR3nt: TGTGCCAGCAGTTACTTCATAACAGGGTTAGACGGGGAGCTGTTTTTT
CDR3aa: CASSYFITGLDGELFF

v_gene: TRBV7-2
j_gene: TRBJ1-2
d_gene: TRBD1
abundance: many
CDR3nt: TGTGCCAGCAGCCCCGCAGGGGGCTATGGCTACACCTTC
CDR3aa: CASSPAGGYGYTF

v_gene: TRBV11-2
j_gene: TRBJ2-7
d_gene: -
abundance: few
CDR3nt: TGTGCCAGCAGCTTAGCATTCCGGGGGACCCACCGGGTGCAGTACTTC
CDR3aa: CASSLAFRGTHRVQYF

v_gene: TRBV10-3
j_gene: TRBJ2-5
d_gene: -
abundance: many
CDR3nt: TGTGCCATCAGTGAGACAGGCTCCAAAGAGACCCAGTACTTC
CDR3aa: CAISETGSKETQYF

v_gene: TRBV3-1
j_gene: TRBJ2-3
d_gene: -
abundance: few
CDR3nt: TGTGCCAGCAGACCGACAGTAGCGACAGATACGCAGTATTTT
CDR3aa: CASRPTVATDTQYF

v_gene: TRBV24-1
j_gene: TRBJ2-3
d_gene: TRBD2
abundance: many
CDR3nt: TGTGCCACCAGTGATTTATCGGGAGGTACGCAGTATTTT
CDR3aa: CATSDLSGGTQYF

v_gene: TRBV12-3/TRBV12-4
j_gene: TRBJ2-7
d_gene: TRBD2
abundance: few
CDR3nt: TGTGCCAGCAGTTGGGGGGGAATGCAGTACTTC
CDR3aa: CASSWGGMQYF

v_gene: TRBV10-3
j_gene: TRBJ2-3
d_gene: -
abundance: many
CDR3nt: TGTGCCACCGGCCAGGGAGCGGCCGACACAGATACGCAGTATTTT
CDR3aa: CATGQGAADTDTQYF

v_gene: TRBV5-6
j_gene: TRBJ2-5
d_gene: -
abundance: many
CDR3nt: TGTGCCAGCAGCTCGCTACAGCGGTACCAAGAGACCCAGTACTTC
CDR3aa: CASSSLQRYQETQYF

v_gene: TRBV7-2
j_gene: TRBJ2-6
d_gene: -
abundance: many
CDR3nt: TGTGCCAGCAGCTCGGTGCCAGCTGGGGCCAACGTCCTGACTTTC
CDR3aa: CASSSVPAGANVLTF

v_gene: TRBV4-3
j_gene: TRBJ2-3
d_gene: TRBD2
abundance: -
CDR3nt: TGCGCCAGCAGCCAAGAAATCACCGTGGCGGGAGACGTCACAGATACGCAGTATTTT
CDR3aa: CASSQEITVAGDVTDTQYF

v_gene: TRBV29-1
j_gene: TRBJ2-7
d_gene: TRBD1
abundance: -
CDR3nt: TGCAGCATCATTACAGGGACAGGGAACTACGAGCAGTACTTC
CDR3aa: CSIITGTGNYEQYF

v_gene: TRBV19
j_gene: TRBJ2-1
d_gene: TRBD2
abundance: -
CDR3nt: TGTGCCAGTACCCCACTAGCGGGGCTCTACAATGAGCAGTTCTTC
CDR3aa: CASTPLAGLYNEQFF

v_gene: TRBV20-1
j_gene: TRBJ2-7
d_gene: TRBD2
abundance: many
CDR3nt: TGCAGTGCTAGTAGCGGGCCGTCCTACGAGCAGTACTTC
CDR3aa: CSASSGPSYEQYF

v_gene: TRBV6-4
j_gene: TRBJ2-1
d_gene: TRBD2
abundance: many
CDR3nt: TGTGCCAGCAGTGACAGCGGGAGATCCTACAATGAGCAGTTCTTC
CDR3aa: CASSDSGRSYNEQFF

v_gene: TRBV5-5
j_gene: TRBJ1-1
d_gene: TRBD1
abundance: many
CDR3nt: TGTGCCAGCAGCTTGGTAGGGGGCAGGGGGAACACTGAAGCTTTCTTT
CDR3aa: CASSLVGGRGNTEAFF

v_gene: TRBV5-1
j_gene: TRBJ2-3
d_gene: -
abundance: many
CDR3nt: TGCGCCAGCAGCTCCGGACGGACCATTCGCACAGATACGCAGTATTTT
CDR3aa: CASSSGRTIRTDTQYF

v_gene: TRBV29-1
j_gene: TRBJ2-1
d_gene: -
abundance: many
CDR3nt: TGCAGCGCAATACAGGGAGGGCACAATGAGCAGTTCTTC
CDR3aa: CSAIQGGHNEQFF

v_gene: TRBV20-1
j_gene: TRBJ2-1
d_gene: -
abundance: many
CDR3nt: TGCAGTGCTTGGTATGGGGGGACTGAGCAGTTCTTC
CDR3aa: CSAWYGGTEQFF

v_gene: TRBV12-3/TRBV12-4
j_gene: TRBJ2-3
d_gene: TRBD2
abundance: many
CDR3nt: TGTGCCAGCAGACTTAGCGGGGGGAGCACAGATACGCAGTATTTT
CDR3aa: CASRLSGGSTDTQYF

v_gene: TRBV20-1
j_gene: TRBJ2-3
d_gene: -
abundance: many
CDR3nt: TGCAGTGCTAGAGACGGGGTTACTACGCAGTATTTT
CDR3aa: CSARDGVTTQYF

v_gene: TRBV13
j_gene: TRBJ2-1
d_gene: -
abundance: many
CDR3nt: TGTGCCAGCAGGCCGCCCGGGGGGCCCTACAATGAGCAGTTCTTC
CDR3aa: CASRPPGGPYNEQFF

v_gene: TRBV7-9
j_gene: TRBJ2-7
d_gene: TRBD1
abundance: -
CDR3nt: TGTGCCAGCAGCCCGACAGGGGGCCGGGAGCAGTACTTC
CDR3aa: CASSPTGGREQYF

v_gene: TRBV7-9
j_gene: TRBJ2-1
d_gene: -
abundance: many
CDR3nt: TGTGCCAGCATCCCCAGGAGTTCGGCCTACAATGAGCAGTTCTTC
CDR3aa: CASIPRSSAYNEQFF

v_gene: TRBV7-2
j_gene: TRBJ2-7
d_gene: TRBD2
abundance: -
CDR3nt: TGTGCCAGCAGCCCCGGACTAGCGGGAGAATACGAGCAGTACTTC
CDR3aa: CASSPGLAGEYEQYF

v_gene: TRBV12-3/TRBV12-4
j_gene: TRBJ2-2
d_gene: TRBD2
abundance: few
CDR3nt: TGTGCCACCTCCCTGGCGGGAGGGCCGAAGGCCGGGGAGCTGTTTTTT
CDR3aa: CATSLAGGPKAGELFF

v_gene: TRBV24-1
j_gene: TRBJ2-1
d_gene: -
abundance: -
CDR3nt: TGTGCCACCAGTGATAATAATTACAATGAGCAGTTCTTC
CDR3aa: CATSDNNYNEQFF

v_gene: TRBV28
j_gene: TRBJ2-5
d_gene: -
abundance: -
CDR3nt: TGTGCCAGCAGAGTCGCCCAGCGCCGAGGGACCCAGTACTTC
CDR3aa: CASRVAQRRGTQYF

v_gene: TRBV4-1
j_gene: TRBJ2-7
d_gene: TRBD1
abundance: many
CDR3nt: TGCGCCAGCAGCCCACTACCGGGACAGGGCTCCTACGAGCAGTACTTC
CDR3aa: CASSPLPGQGSYEQYF

v_gene: TRBV21-1
j_gene: TRBJ2-1
d_gene: -
abundance: few
CDR3nt: TGTGCCTCGGGGGCCAATGAGCAGTTCTTC
CDR3aa: CASGANEQFF

v_gene: TRBV12-3/TRBV12-4
j_gene: TRBJ2-1
d_gene: -
abundance: many
CDR3nt: TGTGCCAGCAGCCAGGGGCCGCCTTACAATGAGCAGTTCTTC
CDR3aa: CASSQGPPYNEQFF

v_gene: TRBV20-1
j_gene: TRBJ2-5
d_gene: -
abundance: many
CDR3nt: TGCAGTGTAACCGCGCGCCCAGGGCAAGAGACCCAGTACTTC
CDR3aa: CSVTARPGQETQYF

v_gene: TRBV7-9
j_gene: TRBJ2-7
d_gene: -
abundance: many
CDR3nt: TGTGCCAGCAGCCCCACGGATATAAACTACGAGCAGTACTTC
CDR3aa: CASSPTDINYEQYF

v_gene: TRBV5-1
j_gene: TRBJ2-1
d_gene: TRBD2
abundance: few
CDR3nt: TGCGCCAGCAGCCGGGGGGGGGCGCGCAATGAGCAGTTCTTC
CDR3aa: CASSRGGARNEQFF

v_gene: TRBV4-3
j_gene: TRBJ2-7
d_gene: TRBD2
abundance: many
CDR3nt: TGCGCCAGCAGCCAAGAATGGGGTACTAGCGGCGTCTACGAGCAGTACTTC
CDR3aa: CASSQEWGTSGVYEQYF